These 29 T cell receptor beta chains were sequenced from one sample in a study of blood T cell repertoires in COVID-19. The protocol was immunoSEQ multiplex PCR, while the TCRdb copy is restricted to in-frame clones and leaves out a portion. The sample contains over 25,000 clones, about 90% of which appear only once. Sequenced: peripheral blood. These receptors all stem from a human donor with active COVID-19. The donor label of this sample is uncertain.

The chain recombines TRBV4-1 with TRBJ1-1; D may be TRBD1 (5 bases). From germline, CDR1 is MGHRA and CDR2 YSYEKL. The V and J ends lost 4 bases and 7 bases respectively, with 7 bases between them. CDR3 length: 11 amino acids. The CDR3 coding sequence is TGCGCCAGCAGCCTAGACAGTGAAGCTTTCTTT. This gives the protein CASSLDSEAFF.

The chain combines TRBV5-1 with TRBJ2-5; 8 positions agree with TRBD1. Germline V lookup: CDR1 SGHRS, CDR2 YFSETQ. The V segment lost 6 bases and the J segment 5 bases; nucleotides outside the gene matches: 15. CDR3 size: 16 residues. CDR3 nucleotides: TGCGCCAGCACTTTCAGGGGGCAGGGAGTATTGGAGACCCAGTACTTC. This gives the protein CASTFRGQGVLETQYF.

The V call is TRBV7-9, the J call TRBJ2-2, with TRBD1 matching 7 bases. Germline CDR1 and CDR2: SEHNR and FQNEAQ (reference sequence). The CDR3 length is 13 residues. Trimming removed 5 bases from V and 10 bases from J; junction bases left unmatched: 7. CDR3 DNA: TGTGCCAGCAGCATGACCACAGGGGCGGAGCTGTTTTTT. Translated: CASSMTTGAELFF.

This sequence joins TRBV7-3 and TRBJ2-1; 8 bases are shared with TRBD1. In germline, CDR1 is SGHTA, CDR2 FQGTGA. The junction had 8 bases not matched to a gene; V was cut back by 7 bases and J by 6 bases. The CDR3 consists of 14 residues. The CDR3 coding sequence is TGTGCCAGCACCCCCGGGACAGGCAGCAATGAGCAGTTCTTC. Translation: CASTPGTGSNEQFF.

The chain recombines TRBV9 with TRBJ2-3; the match to TRBD2 covers 7 bases. V lost 4 bases and J lost 4; bases outside the gene matches: 9. The germline V gene encodes CDR1 SGDLS and CDR2 YYNGEE. The CDR3 consists of 15 residues. This CDR3 reads CASSLGTTLSDTQYF. Written as DNA, the CDR3 is TGTGCCAGCAGCTTAGGGACTACCCTCTCAGATACGCAGTATTTT. Based on the CDR3 plus reference TRBV9 and TRBJ2-3, the full variable domain is DSGVTQTPKHLITATGQRVTLRCSPRSGDLSVYWYQQSLDQGLQFLIQYYNGEERAKGNILERFSAQQFPDLHSELNLSSLELGDSALYFCASSLGTTLSDTQYFGPGTRLTVL.

The genes are TRBV11-2 and TRBJ2-5, with 11 bases fitting TRBD1. The trim removed 6 bases at V and 0 bases at J, leaving 6 bases unmatched. The CDR3 sequence is 16 residues long. Germline V gene data show CDR1 as SGHAT and CDR2 as FQNNGV. The CDR3 spells CASRGGTGGYQETQYF. CDR3 coding DNA: TGTGCCAGCAGGGGCGGGACAGGGGGTTACCAAGAGACCCAGTACTTC.

The rearrangement links TRBV3-1 (or the pseudogene TRBV3-2) to TRBJ2-1; 7 positions agree with TRBD1. V shed 1 base and J 8 bases; nucleotides not matched to a gene: 8. The germline V gene encodes CDR1 LGHDT and CDR2 YNNKEL (reference sequence). This CDR3 has 15 amino acids. In nucleotides, the CDR3 is TGTGCCAGCAGCCAAGGGGAAGACAGGGCTGATGAGCAGTTCTTC. This gives the protein CASSQGEDRADEQFF.

The chain recombines TRBV7-8 with TRBJ1-2; 8 bases align to TRBD1. Per germline, CDR1 SGHVS and CDR2 FQNEAQ. V lost 1 base, J lost 6 bases, and 19 bases stayed unmatched. The CDR3 runs 19 residues. The CDR3 nucleotides are TGTGCCAGCAGCTTAGATGTGGCGGCGGCCGGGGCCAGGGGGCATGGCTACACCTTC. Amino acids: CASSLDVAAAGARGHGYTF.

V is TRBV19 and J is TRBJ1-5; D unclear. The CDR3 spans 13 residues. Trimming stripped 1 base from V and 7 bases from J, with 8 bases between. The germline V gene has CDR1 LNHDA and CDR2 SQIVND (reference sequence). The CDR3 bases are TGTGCCAGTAGTATAGGGAGCGTCCAGCCCCAGCATTTT. The encoded protein is CASSIGSVQPQHF.

V and J are TRBV7-2 and TRBJ2-1; 12 bases line up with TRBD2. The CDR3 has 13 amino acids. Germline V lookup: CDR1 SGHTA, CDR2 FQGNSA. V shed 2 bases and J 14 bases; nucleotides not matched to a gene: 4. In DNA, the CDR3 is TGTGCCAGCAGCTTAATATCTAGCGGGGGGGAGTTCTTC. Encoded protein: CASSLISSGGEFF.

The chain links TRBV19 to TRBJ2-3; 9 nucleotides agree with TRBD1. Germline CDR1 reads LNHDA; CDR2 reads SQIVND (reference sequence). This CDR3 is 14 amino acids long. V shed 9 bases, J shed 1 base, and the junction held 5 bases outside the gene matches. CDR3 residues: CASGGQGRTDTQYF. The CDR3 DNA is TGTGCCAGCGGAGGACAGGGGCGCACAGATACGCAGTATTTT.

The chain couples TRBV27 to TRBJ1-2, with TRBD1 matching 11 bases. Germline V gene sequence: CDR1 MNHEY, CDR2 SMNVEV (reference sequence). This CDR3 is built from 15 residues. The trim removed 5 bases at V and 4 bases at J, leaving 6 bases unmatched. CDR3 coding DNA: TGTGCCAGCAGTCCGCGGACAGGGGGCGTCTATGGCTACACCTTC. This encodes CASSPRTGGVYGYTF.

V gene TRBV3-1 (or the pseudogene TRBV3-2) combines with J gene TRBJ1-2; D is unresolved. With 4 bases removed from V and 3 bases from J, the gap between germline ends came to 15 bases. This CDR3 is 15 amino acids long. Looked up from germline, CDR1 is LGHDT and CDR2 is YNNKEL (reference sequence). CDR3 in DNA: TGTGCCAGCAGCCCCAGGATGGATCAGCACTATGGCTACACCTTC. It codes for CASSPRMDQHYGYTF.

This chain uses TRBV29-1 with TRBJ2-5, with TRBD1 as a possible D gene (6 bases). Trimming took 6 bases from V and 4 from J, leaving 15 bases between them. CDR3 length: 13 amino acids. The germline V gene encodes CDR1 SQVTM and CDR2 ANQGSEA. The CDR3 sequence is CSVETGPGETQYF. CDR3 sequence (DNA): TGCAGCGTCGAGACAGGTCCGGGAGAGACCCAGTACTTC.

The chain recombines TRBV19 with TRBJ1-4; 7 bases match TRBD1. This CDR3 has 18 residues. Germline-derived CDR1 and CDR2 are LNHDA and SQIVND (reference sequence). The trim removed 5 bases at V and 5 bases at J, leaving 17 bases unmatched. CDR3 in DNA: TGTGCCAGTAGTTTTCGAGGGCCCCAGACAGGGAGGAATGAAAAACTGTTTTTT. This gives the protein CASSFRGPQTGRNEKLFF.

This chain uses TRBV18 with TRBJ1-6, with 7 bases lining up with TRBD1. Germline values: CDR1 KGHSH, CDR2 LQKENI. The V gene end was trimmed by 2 bases and the J gene end by 4 bases; junction bases not matched to a gene: 17. CDR3 size: 20 residues. The CDR3 spells CASSPNVRPTGDRYNSPLHF. CDR3 bases: TGTGCCAGCTCACCAAATGTCCGGCCAACAGGGGATCGTTATAATTCACCCCTCCACTTT. Using reference TRBV18 and TRBJ1-6 for the parts outside the CDR3, the full variable domain is NAGVMQNPRHLVRRRGQEARLRCSPMKGHSHVYWYRQLPEEGLKFMVYLQKENIIDESGMPKERFSAEFPKEGPSILRIQQVVRGDSAAYFCASSPNVRPTGDRYNSPLHFGNGTRLTVT.

The chain couples TRBV5-1 to TRBJ1-1; D gene ambiguous. CDR3 length equals 14 residues. V was shortened by 4 bases and J by 1 base, with 11 bases between the two germline ends. CDR1 is SGHRS and CDR2 is YFSETQ in the germline V gene. The chain's CDR3 is CASSPGSTNTEAFF. The CDR3 DNA reads as TGCGCCAGCAGCCCCGGGTCGACGAACACTGAAGCTTTCTTT.

This chain joins TRBV19 and TRBJ1-6; the D is unclear. The V and J ends lost 5 bases and 0 bases respectively, with 5 bases between them. The CDR3 consists of 14 residues. CDR1 is LNHDA and CDR2 is SQIVND in the germline V gene (reference sequence). The chain's CDR3 is CASSLSSYNSPLHF. The CDR3 bases are TGTGCCAGTAGTCTAAGCTCCTATAATTCACCCCTCCACTTT.

J is TRBJ2-7 and V is TRBV19; possible D gene TRBD2, 5 bases. This CDR3 has 13 amino acids. CDR1 is LNHDA and CDR2 is SQIVND in the germline V gene (reference sequence). Trimming stripped 3 bases from V and 2 bases from J, with 8 bases between. This CDR3 reads CASSISAAYEQYF. In DNA form, the CDR3 reads TGTGCCAGTAGTATTAGCGCCGCCTACGAGCAGTACTTC.

The chain is built from TRBV9 and TRBJ1-1; D remains unclear. Trimming took 1 base from V and 3 from J, leaving 10 bases between them. The CDR3 is 14 residues long. From germline, CDR1 is SGDLS and CDR2 YYNGEE. CDR3 sequence reads: CASSVSFEDTEAFF. The CDR3 DNA sequence: TGTGCCAGCAGCGTATCCTTCGAGGACACTGAAGCTTTCTTT.

The chain combines TRBV5-5 with TRBJ1-1; maybe TRBD1 (5 bases). The V end was cut by 4 bases, the J end by 1 base, with 11 bases between. The CDR3 is 14 amino acids. The germline V gene has CDR1 SGHKS and CDR2 YYEKEE (reference sequence). CDR3 sequence reads: CASSLKTGNTEAFF. For the CDR3, the DNA is TGTGCCAGCAGCCTCAAAACAGGGAACACTGAAGCTTTCTTT.

The rearrangement joins TRBV6-5 to TRBJ2-5, with 8 nucleotides matching TRBD1. J gave up 5 bases and V 1 base, and 9 bases lay outside the gene matches. In germline, CDR1 is MNHEY, CDR2 SVGAGI. The CDR3 is made up of 16 amino acids. The CDR3 DNA is TGTGCCAGCAGTTACTTTCGGACAGGGTCAGGCGAGACCCAGTACTTC. This codes for CASSYFRTGSGETQYF.

The CDR3 region is CASSVITAYSNQPQHF. The CDR3 DNA sequence: TGTGCCAGCAGTGTAATAACAGCATATAGCAATCAGCCCCAGCATTTT. The rearrangement joins TRBV6-1 to TRBJ1-5; no clear D gene. The V and J ends lost 4 bases and 0 bases respectively, with 13 bases between them. Germline CDR1 and CDR2: MNHNS and SASEGT. The CDR3 totals 16 residues.

The chain links TRBV4-1 to TRBJ1-2; D is uncertain. Deletions cut 0 bases from V and 8 bases from J, with 10 bases between. Germline V gene sequence: CDR1 MGHRA, CDR2 YSYEKL. The CDR3 contains 13 residues. This chain's CDR3 is CASSQDRSGGYTF. In nucleotides, the CDR3 is TGCGCCAGCAGCCAAGACAGGTCGGGAGGCTACACCTTC.

This clone was counted once. V gene TRBV5-5 combines with J gene TRBJ1-1; 7 nucleotides line up with TRBD1. Germline V lookup: CDR1 SGHKS, CDR2 YYEKEE (reference sequence). CDR3 length: 17 amino acids. The J segment lost 2 bases and the V segment lost 4 bases, leaving 14 bases of the junction unmatched. The CDR3 loop is CASSPRQGMVLNTEAFF. The CDR3 DNA reads as TGTGCCAGCAGCCCGCGACAGGGAATGGTTCTAAACACTGAAGCTTTCTTT. Full variable domain (rest looked up from reference TRBV5-5 and TRBJ1-1): DAGVTQSPTHLIKTRGQQVTLRCSPISGHKSVSWYQQVLGQGPQFIFQYYEKEERGRGNFPDRFSARQFPNYSSELNVNALLLGDSALYLCASSPRQGMVLNTEAFFGQGTRLTVV.

V usage is TRBV27 and J usage is TRBJ2-5, with D maybe TRBD1 (7 bases). CDR3 size: 14 residues. The germline gives CDR1 MNHEY, CDR2 SMNVEV (reference sequence). V lost 3 bases, J lost 4 bases, and 12 bases lay in between. The CDR3 DNA is TGTGCCAGCAGTTTCAGGGGGGAGAGAGAGACCCAGTACTTC. As protein: CASSFRGERETQYF.

This chain uses TRBV18 with TRBJ1-2, with a weak D call TRBD1 (5 bases). Per the germline V gene, CDR1 is KGHSH and CDR2 is LQKENI. V lost 2 bases and J lost 2, with 9 bases in between. This CDR3 has 14 amino acids. Here the CDR3 reads CASSPGAENYGYTF. DNA of the CDR3: TGTGCCAGCTCACCAGGGGCAGAAAACTATGGCTACACCTTC.

This clone was counted once. CDR3 in amino acids: CASSLARGSEAFF. DNA of the CDR3: TGTGCCAGCAGTTTGGCCAGGGGGAGTGAAGCTTTCTTT. The rearrangement joins TRBV12-3 or TRBV12-4 to TRBJ1-1; 7 nucleotides line up with TRBD1. The trim removed 3 bases at V and 7 bases at J, leaving 5 bases unmatched. The CDR3 is made up of 13 amino acids.

The rearrangement links TRBV25-1 to TRBJ1-2, with 11 bases matching TRBD1. Germline CDR1 is MGHDK and CDR2 is SYGVNS. This CDR3 has 16 amino acids. The trim removed 2 bases at V and 7 bases at J, leaving 9 bases unmatched. The CDR3 DNA reads as TGTGCCAGCAGTGAAGCCGGGACAGGGGGTTTGGGTGGCTACACCTTC. Amino acid sequence: CASSEAGTGGLGGYTF.